The clone carrying this TCR beta chain occurred a few times. Its target is unknown. The data stem from a study of CD8 T cells in ankylosing spondylitis. Notes on the study in general: For ankylosing spondylitis blood, a TCR beta motif of 7 or 8 highly homologous variants appeared characteristic. Prior work had noted some motif variants in reactive arthritis blood and synovial fluid.

TCRdb re-called the 5' RACE reads through MiXCR, storing one row per CDR3 protein. Seen here are around 130,000 distinct CDR3 sequences, roughly 13% observed once, and the top ten hold around 3%. V was trimmed by 0 bases and J by 6 bases, leaving 9 bases between them. The CDR3 has 13 amino acids. Germline V gene lookup returns CDR1 SGHRS and CDR2 YFSETQ. Sample: blood, either unsorted or a sorted T cell fraction (not recorded which). This chain joins TRBV5-1 and TRBJ1-2, with D uncertain. The clonotype comes from a female donor with ankylosing spondylitis or in good health (not recorded which). Written as DNA, the CDR3 is TGCGCCAGCAGCTTGGGACAAGCGGATGGCTACACCTTC. It specifies CASSLGQADGYTF.